This T cell receptor (beta chain) was identified during a study of blood T cell repertoires in COVID-19. As for the study in general: PBMCs, B-cell-depleted T cells, or T cells provided the cDNA or gDNA that made up the material.

In the original analysis: Estimation of nucleated cell counts relied on the amplification of reference gene primers. Produced via immunoSEQ multiplex PCR; TCRdb's table is partial and in-frame only. That table gives V, J and clone size, and the DNA gave D and trimming. The sample yields 150,000 or so clones, around 81% seen once. The sequencing sample was made of peripheral blood. The TCR comes from a man aged 55 to 70 with active or convalescent COVID-19.

The CDR3 nucleotides are TGTGCCATCAGTGTAGTAGACTCCGGGGAGCTGTTTTTT. Protein product: CAISVVDSGELFF. J is TRBJ2-2 and V is TRBV10-3; D not resolved. V lost 4 bases, J lost 6 bases, and 9 bases lay in between. This CDR3 region has 13 residues. CDR1 is ENHRY and CDR2 is SYGVKD in the germline V gene.